Following are 7 T cell receptor beta chains from one sample sequenced in a study of blood T cell repertoires in COVID-19. Here immunoSEQ multiplex PCR was the method, and the copy in TCRdb shows in-frame clones only, minus some. Seen here are roughly 100,000 clones, around four fifths observed once, and the top ten hold roughly 29%. The sequenced sample was peripheral blood. The receptor source for this set is a man between 60 and 75 years old with acute or convalescent COVID-19.

This clone was recorded a few times. The chain has TRBV14 and TRBJ2-7; D call uncertain. Germline CDR1 and CDR2: SGHDN and FVKESK. This CDR3 region has 12 residues. V shed 4 bases and J shed 7 bases, with 11 bases lying between them. The CDR3 loop reads CASSPSYREQYF. CDR3 bases: TGTGCCAGCAGCCCATCCTATCGGGAGCAGTACTTC. The full variable domain, completed using reference TRBV14 and TRBJ2-7, is EAGVTQFPSHSVIEKGQTVTLRCDPISGHDNLYWYRRVMGKEIKFLLHFVKESKQDESGMPNNRFLAERTGGTYSTLKVQPAELEDSGVYFCASSPSYREQYFGPGTRLTVT.

The chain is built from TRBV11-3 and TRBJ2-2; tentatively, D is TRBD2 (6 bases). Germline-derived CDR1 and CDR2 are SGHNT and YENEEA. This CDR3 spans 15 amino acids. V dropped 7 bases and J dropped 5 bases, with 17 bases sitting between them. The CDR3 region has the DNA TGTGCCAGCACCCTTTACGGGAGCGGGACCGGGGAGCTGTTTTTT. Its translation: CASTLYGSGTGELFF.

The table lists this clone with a count of one. The chain combines TRBV7-2 with TRBJ2-7; possibly TRBD1 for D (6 bases). V gave up 4 bases and J gave up 4 bases, with 11 bases separating them. Germline CDR1 is SGHTA and CDR2 is FQGNSA. The CDR3 spans 13 residues. Here the CDR3 reads CASSSSRGYEQYF. Written as DNA, the CDR3 is TGTGCCAGCAGCTCGTCAAGGGGGTACGAGCAGTACTTC.

The chain joins TRBV3-1 (or the pseudogene TRBV3-2) to TRBJ2-3; 15 bases fit TRBD2. Germline CDR1 reads LGHDT; CDR2 reads YNNKEL (reference sequence). The ends lost 1 base at V and 6 bases at J; junction bases unmatched: 8. The CDR3 spans 18 residues. The CDR3: CASSQVRGLAGGQDTQYF. As DNA, the CDR3 is TGTGCCAGCAGCCAAGTACGCGGACTAGCGGGAGGGCAGGATACGCAGTATTTT.

The gene calls are TRBV28 and TRBJ1-3; D remains unclear. Trimming stripped 2 bases from V and 6 bases from J, with 11 bases between. The CDR3 is made up of 14 amino acids. Germline V CDR1 and CDR2: MDHEN, SYDVKM. The chain's CDR3 is CASSLGQTPNTIYF. The CDR3 region has the DNA TGTGCCAGCAGTTTAGGGCAGACCCCAAACACCATATATTTT.

This clone was picked up one time. The rearrangement uses TRBV11-3 and TRBJ1-2, with D maybe TRBD1 (6 bases). The CDR3 totals 15 residues. The V end was cut by 5 bases, the J end by 2 bases, with 15 bases between. Germline CDR1 reads SGHNT; CDR2 reads YENEEA. The CDR3 region has the DNA TGTGCCAGCAGCGTAGCCTACAGGGAGAACTATGGCTACACCTTC. Encoded protein: CASSVAYRENYGYTF.

CDR3 residues: CASSFGIYNEQFF. CDR3 coding DNA: TGTGCCAGCAGCTTCGGTATCTACAATGAGCAGTTCTTC. V gene TRBV7-8 combines with J gene TRBJ2-1; no clear D gene. The CDR3 contains 13 residues. V shed 3 bases and J shed 3 bases, with 6 bases lying between them. Looked up from germline, CDR1 is SGHVS and CDR2 is FQNEAQ.